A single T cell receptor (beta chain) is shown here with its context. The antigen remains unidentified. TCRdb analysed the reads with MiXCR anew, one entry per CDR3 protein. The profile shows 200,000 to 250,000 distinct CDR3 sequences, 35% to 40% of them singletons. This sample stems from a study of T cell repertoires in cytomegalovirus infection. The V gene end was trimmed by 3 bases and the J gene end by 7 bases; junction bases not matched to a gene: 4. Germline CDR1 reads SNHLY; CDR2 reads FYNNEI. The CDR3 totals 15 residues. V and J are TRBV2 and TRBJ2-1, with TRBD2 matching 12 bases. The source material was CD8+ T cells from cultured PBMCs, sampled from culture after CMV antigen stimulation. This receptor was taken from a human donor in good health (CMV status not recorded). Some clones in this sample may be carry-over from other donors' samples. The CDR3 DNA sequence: TGTGCCAGCAGTGATACTAGCGGGAGGTTAAATGAGCAGTTCTTC. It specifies CASSDTSGRLNEQFF.